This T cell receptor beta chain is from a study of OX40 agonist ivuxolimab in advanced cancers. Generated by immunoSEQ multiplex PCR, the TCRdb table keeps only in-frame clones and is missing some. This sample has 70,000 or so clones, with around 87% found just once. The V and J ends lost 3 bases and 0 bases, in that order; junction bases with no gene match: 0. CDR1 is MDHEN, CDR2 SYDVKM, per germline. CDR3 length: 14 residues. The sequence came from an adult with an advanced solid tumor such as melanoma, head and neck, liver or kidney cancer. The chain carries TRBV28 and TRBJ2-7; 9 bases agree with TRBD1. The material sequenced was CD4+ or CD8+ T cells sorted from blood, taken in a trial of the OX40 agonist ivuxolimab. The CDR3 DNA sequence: TGTGCCAGCAGTTTGACAGGGGGCTCCTACGAGCAGTACTTC. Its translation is CASSLTGGSYEQYF.